The text below deals with one T cell receptor beta chain. Researchers sorted participants into cohorts using their self-reported clinical history. This sample was included in a study of blood T cell repertoires in COVID-19. Study details: There were acute and convalescent COVID-19 samples, and they came from the United States, Italy and Spain. From T cells, B-cell-depleted T cells, or PBMCs came the material, which was cDNA or gDNA.

Sequenced by immunoSEQ multiplex PCR; TCRdb stores in-frame clones only, minus some. Of approximately 150,000 clones in the sample, approximately 80% are singletons; the top ten hold about 5.6%. This receptor was identified in a man aged 35-49 years who had recovered from COVID-19. The specimen sequenced was PBMCs or T cells enriched from blood (not recorded which).

The CDR3 DNA reads as TGTGCCAGCAGGGTACAGGCTACGAGATATCAGCCCCAGCATTTT. Encoded protein: CASRVQATRYQPQHF. This sequence joins TRBV2 and TRBJ1-5, with D possibly TRBD1 on 5 matching bases. The CDR3 totals 15 residues. The germline CDR1 and CDR2 sequences are SNHLY and FYNNEI. V lost 6 bases and J 5 bases, leaving 17 bases between the germline ends. The whole variable domain, filled in from reference TRBV2 and TRBJ1-5, reads EPEVTQTPSHQVTQMGQEVILRCVPISNHLYFYWYRQILGQKVEFLVSFYNNEISEKSEIFDDQFSVERPDGSNFTLKIRSTKLEDSAMYFCASRVQATRYQPQHFGDGTRLSIL.